What follows is one T cell receptor beta chain and its context. This sample is drawn from a study of T-cell reconstitution after alpha-beta-depleted transplantation in children. Preparation of the TCRbeta library was carried out with unique molecular identifiers. TCRdb re-called the PCR reads through MiXCR, storing one row per CDR3 protein. The sample yields about 900,000 distinct CDR3 sequences, about 30% seen once. This CDR3 has 15 residues. Trimming shortened V by 4 bases and J by 6 bases, and 17 bases separated the two germline ends. Germline V gene sequence: CDR1 SGHRS, CDR2 YFSETQ. The gene calls are TRBV5-1 and TRBJ1-5; D remains unclear. The clonotype originates from a boy younger than two who had a stem cell transplant for SCID, so the T cells may come from the graft donor. The specimen comprised PBMCs, mostly from graft donor cells, sampled 360 days after TCRalphabeta/CD19-depleted stem cell transplant. The CDR3 bases are TGCGCCAGCAGCCCCGACGGAGGGCTGGGTCAGCCCCAGCATTTT. Protein product: CASSPDGGLGQPQHF.